This T cell receptor (beta chain) appears in the sequencing data of a study of blood T cell repertoires in COVID-19. As for the study in general: PBMCs, B-cell-depleted T cells, or T cells provided the cDNA or gDNA that made up the material.

TCRdb's table, derived via immunoSEQ multiplex PCR, lists solely in-frame clones and lacks some. In the table there are about 130,000 clones, 84% of which are singletons. This CDR3 contains 15 residues. CDR1 and CDR2 (germline): MNHEY, SVGAGI. After removal of 5 bases from V and 1 base from J, the junction contained 4 bases not matched to a gene. V and J are TRBV6-5 and TRBJ2-3, with 9 positions matching TRBD1. The specimen was peripheral blood. The TCR was taken from a woman under 40 who had recovered from COVID-19. CDR3 DNA: TGTGCCAGCAGTCTAAGACAGGGGGGCACAGATACGCAGTATTTT. Amino acid sequence: CASSLRQGGTDTQYF.